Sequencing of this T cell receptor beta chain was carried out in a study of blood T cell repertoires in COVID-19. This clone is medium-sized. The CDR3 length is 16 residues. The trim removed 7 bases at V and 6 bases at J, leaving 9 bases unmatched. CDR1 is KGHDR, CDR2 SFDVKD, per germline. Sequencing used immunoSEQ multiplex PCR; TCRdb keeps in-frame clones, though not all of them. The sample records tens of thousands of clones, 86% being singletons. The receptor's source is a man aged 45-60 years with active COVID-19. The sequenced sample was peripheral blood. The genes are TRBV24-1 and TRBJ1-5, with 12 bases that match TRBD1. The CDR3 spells CATSAKGQGAFQPQHF. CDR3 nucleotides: TGTGCCACCAGCGCGAAGGGACAGGGGGCCTTTCAGCCCCAGCATTTT.